This T cell receptor beta chain derives from a study of blood T cell repertoires in COVID-19. Profiling relied on immunoSEQ multiplex PCR, and the TCRdb table lists in-frame clones only, not all of them. The sample consists of about 200,000 clones, about nine tenths of them appearing once. Trimming shortened V by 6 bases and J by 5 bases, and 14 bases separated the two germline ends. This CDR3 has 13 residues. Germline values: CDR1 SGDLS, CDR2 YYNGEE. The origin of this receptor is a man aged 60-69 years who had recovered from COVID-19. Sequencing used peripheral blood. The chain joins TRBV9 to TRBJ1-2, with a weak D call TRBD1 (5 bases). The CDR3 reads CASTTRGGYGYTF. Written as DNA, the CDR3 is TGTGCCAGCACCACAAGGGGAGGTTATGGCTACACCTTC.